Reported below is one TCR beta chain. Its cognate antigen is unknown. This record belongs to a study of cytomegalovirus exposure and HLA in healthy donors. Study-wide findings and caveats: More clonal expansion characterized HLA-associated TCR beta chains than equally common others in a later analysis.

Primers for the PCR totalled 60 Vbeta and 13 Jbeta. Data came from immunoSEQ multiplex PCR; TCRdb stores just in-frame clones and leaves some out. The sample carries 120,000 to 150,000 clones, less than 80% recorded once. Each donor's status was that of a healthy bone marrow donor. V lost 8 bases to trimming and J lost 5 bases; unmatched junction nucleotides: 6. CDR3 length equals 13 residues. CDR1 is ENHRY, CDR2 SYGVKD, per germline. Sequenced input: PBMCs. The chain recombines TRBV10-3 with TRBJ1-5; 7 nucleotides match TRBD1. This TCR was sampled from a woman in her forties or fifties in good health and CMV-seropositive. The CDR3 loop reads CAIQGGDHQPQHF. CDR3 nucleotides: TGTGCCATCCAGGGGGGAGATCATCAGCCCCAGCATTTT.